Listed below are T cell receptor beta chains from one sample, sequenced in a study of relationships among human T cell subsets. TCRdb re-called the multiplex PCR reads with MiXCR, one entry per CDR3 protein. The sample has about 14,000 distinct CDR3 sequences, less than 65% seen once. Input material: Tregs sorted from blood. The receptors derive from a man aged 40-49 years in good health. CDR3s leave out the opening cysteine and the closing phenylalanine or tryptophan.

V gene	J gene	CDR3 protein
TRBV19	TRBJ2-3	ASRRTGRTDTQC
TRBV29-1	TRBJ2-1	SVELTSGGNNEQF
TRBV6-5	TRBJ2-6	ASIKLTAGANVLT
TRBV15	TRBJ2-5	ATSRQRGAQETQY
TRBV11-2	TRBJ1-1	ASSPTDRGSTEAF
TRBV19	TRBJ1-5	ASSPRVGGNQPQH
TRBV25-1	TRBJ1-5	ASSDGRRNQPQH
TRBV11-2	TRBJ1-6	ASTPTASNSPLH
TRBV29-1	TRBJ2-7	SVGGDLAPYEQY
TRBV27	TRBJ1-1	ASSPSRTGTEAF
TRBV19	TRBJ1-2	ASRARGGYGYT
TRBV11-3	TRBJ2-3	ASSLSIGTSGEDTDTQY
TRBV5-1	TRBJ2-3	ASRPPGHTNTQY
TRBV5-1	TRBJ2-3	ASSPNPTRRIVPDTQY
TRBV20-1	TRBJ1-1	SARTGGMNTEAF
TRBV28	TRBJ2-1	ASSLPTSGIREQF
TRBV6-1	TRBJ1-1	ASSSLTGGNTEAF
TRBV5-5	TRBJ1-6	ASSLTPDRDSPLH
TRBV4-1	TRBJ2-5	ASSRQGQQETQY
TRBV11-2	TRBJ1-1	ASSSLTGTGNTEAF
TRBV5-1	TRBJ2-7	ASSPDNPYEQY
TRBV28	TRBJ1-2	ASSRQNYGYT
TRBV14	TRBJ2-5	ASSQEFPGTGMQETQY
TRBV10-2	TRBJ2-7	ASSFLQENYEQY
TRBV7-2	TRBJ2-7	ASRQDITYEQY
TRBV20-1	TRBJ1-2	SAGGKTGNYGYT
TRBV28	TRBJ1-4	ASSAPRAGATNEKLF
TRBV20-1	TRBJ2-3	SARASGLAGVNTQY
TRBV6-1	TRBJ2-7	ASSVVQASEQY
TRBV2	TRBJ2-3	ASTPASPDTQY
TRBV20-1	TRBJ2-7	SVGDGSYEQY
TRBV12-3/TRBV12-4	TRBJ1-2	ASSPQEGPLYGYT
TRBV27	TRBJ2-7	ASRPGGIWHEQY
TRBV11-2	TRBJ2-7	ASSPLSRGEQY
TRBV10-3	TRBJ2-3	AISDASLPSTDTQY
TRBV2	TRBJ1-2	ASLRSGYGYT
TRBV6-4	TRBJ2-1	ASSDSDRVRGEQF
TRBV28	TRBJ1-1	ASSLWDRLNTEAF
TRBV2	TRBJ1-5	ASSDTNRVGQPQH
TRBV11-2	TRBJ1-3	ASSFYRVLSGNTIY
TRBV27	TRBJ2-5	ASSFLPAGPLY
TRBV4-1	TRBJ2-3	ASSQGSAGTTDTQY
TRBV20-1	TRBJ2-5	SANRAQETQY
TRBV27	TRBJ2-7	ASSLDRGQGEQY
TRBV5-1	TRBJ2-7	ASSPRGGSYEQY
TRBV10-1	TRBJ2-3	ASSEGLPTDTQY
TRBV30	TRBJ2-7	AWSRGHSYEQY
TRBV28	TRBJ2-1	ASSRFRDNGFLYNEQF
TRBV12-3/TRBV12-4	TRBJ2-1	ASSSRRGTSSRF